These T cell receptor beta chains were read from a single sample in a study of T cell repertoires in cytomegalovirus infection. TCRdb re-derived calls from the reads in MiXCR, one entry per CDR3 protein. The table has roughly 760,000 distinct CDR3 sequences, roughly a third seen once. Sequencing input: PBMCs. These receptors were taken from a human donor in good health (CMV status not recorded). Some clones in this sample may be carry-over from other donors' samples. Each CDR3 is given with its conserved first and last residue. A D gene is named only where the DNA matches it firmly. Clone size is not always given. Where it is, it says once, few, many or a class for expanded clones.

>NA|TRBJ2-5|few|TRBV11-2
CASLLAGAETQYF
TGTGCCAGCTTACTGGCAGGGGCAGAGACCCAGTACTTC
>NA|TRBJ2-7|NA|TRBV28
CASSPTGDSYEQYF
TGTGCCAGCAGTCCGACGGGGGACTCCTACGAGCAGTACTTC
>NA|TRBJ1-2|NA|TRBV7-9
CASSTEGDYGYTF
TGTGCCAGCAGCACTGAGGGCGACTATGGCTACACCTTC
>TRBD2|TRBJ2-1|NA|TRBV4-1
CASSQEVRTSGFYNEQFF
TGCGCCAGCAGCCAAGAGGTTAGGACTAGCGGATTCTACAATGAGCAGTTCTTC
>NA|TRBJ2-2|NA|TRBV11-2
CASSFRTANTGELFF
TGTGCCAGCAGCTTCCGGACAGCGAACACCGGGGAGCTGTTTTTT
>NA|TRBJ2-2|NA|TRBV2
CASSDRAVNTGELFF
TGTGCCAGCAGTGATAGGGCAGTGAACACCGGGGAGCTGTTTTTT
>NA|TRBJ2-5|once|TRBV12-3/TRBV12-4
CASSPGVKETQYF
TGTGCCAGCAGCCCCGGGGTAAAAGAGACCCAGTACTTC
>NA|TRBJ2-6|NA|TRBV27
CASKASGANVLTF
TGTGCCAGCAAGGCCTCGGGGGCCAACGTCCTGACTTTC
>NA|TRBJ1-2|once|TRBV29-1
CSVEGGRDGYTF
TGCAGCGTTGAAGGGGGGAGGGATGGCTACACCTTC
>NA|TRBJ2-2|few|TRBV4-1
CASSQDWGGANTGELFF
TGCGCCAGCAGCCAAGATTGGGGCGGGGCGAACACCGGGGAGCTGTTTTTT
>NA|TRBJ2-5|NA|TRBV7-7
CASSLVPVVGGETQYF
TGTGCTAGCAGCTTAGTCCCCGTTGTGGGGGGAGAGACCCAGTACTTC
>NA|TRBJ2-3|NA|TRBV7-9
CASTYRVDTQYF
TGTGCCAGCACCTACCGGGTAGATACGCAGTATTTT
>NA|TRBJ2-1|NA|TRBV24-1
CATSDLSDRYNEQFF
TGTGCCACCAGTGATTTGTCAGACCGTTACAATGAGCAGTTCTTC
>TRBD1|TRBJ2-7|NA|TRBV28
CASTRQGSLEQYF
TGTGCCAGCACCCGACAGGGGAGTCTCGAGCAGTACTTC
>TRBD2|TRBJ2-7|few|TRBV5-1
CASSWGLAGNYEQYF
TGCGCCAGCAGCTGGGGACTAGCGGGGAATTACGAGCAGTACTTC
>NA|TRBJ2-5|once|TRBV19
CASSDRGAREETQYF
TGTGCCAGTAGTGACCGGGGGGCCAGAGAAGAGACCCAGTACTTC
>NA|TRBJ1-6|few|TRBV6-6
CASSPLAGTNSPLHF
TGTGCCAGCAGTCCGCTAGCAGGGACTAATTCACCCCTCCACTTT
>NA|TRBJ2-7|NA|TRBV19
CASSMDFDYEQYF
TGTGCCAGTAGTATGGACTTTGACTACGAGCAGTACTTC
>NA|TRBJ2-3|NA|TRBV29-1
CSALSTDTQYF
TGCAGCGCACTTAGCACAGATACGCAGTATTTT
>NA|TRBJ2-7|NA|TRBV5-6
CASSEGGGLGEQYF
TGTGCCAGCAGCGAGGGAGGAGGGCTGGGCGAGCAGTACTTC
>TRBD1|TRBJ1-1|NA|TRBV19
CASSRDSDNTEAFF
TGTGCCAGTAGTCGGGACAGCGATAACACTGAAGCTTTCTTT
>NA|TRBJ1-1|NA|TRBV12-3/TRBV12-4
CASSLARGRTEAFF
TGTGCCAGCAGTTTAGCGCGTGGGAGAACTGAAGCTTTCTTT
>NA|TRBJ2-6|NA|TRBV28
CATGLSGANVLTF
TGTGCCACCGGCCTCTCTGGGGCCAACGTCCTGACTTTC
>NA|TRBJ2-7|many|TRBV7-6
CASSLAQGGSYEQYF
TGTGCCAGCAGCTTAGCCCAGGGGGGCTCCTACGAGCAGTACTTC
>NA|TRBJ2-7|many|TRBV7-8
CASSSTDRSYEQYF
TGTGCCAGCAGCAGTACCGACCGATCCTACGAGCAGTACTTC
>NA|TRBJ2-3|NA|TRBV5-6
CASSSPLLTDTQYF
TGTGCCAGCAGCTCACCTCTCCTCACAGATACGCAGTATTTT
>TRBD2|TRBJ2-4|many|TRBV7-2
CASSLGGLAEWKNIQYF
TGTGCCAGCAGCTTAGGAGGACTAGCGGAGTGGAAAAACATTCAGTACTTC
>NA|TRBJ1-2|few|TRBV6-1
CASSRSRQADGYTF
TGTGCCAGCAGTCGCTCTAGACAAGCGGATGGCTACACCTTC
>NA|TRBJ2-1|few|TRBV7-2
CASSPGYREQFF
TGTGCCAGCAGCCCAGGGTACAGAGAGCAGTTCTTC
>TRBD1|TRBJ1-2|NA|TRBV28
CASSLVQGVNGYTF
TGTGCCAGCAGTTTAGTCCAGGGGGTGAATGGCTACACCTTC
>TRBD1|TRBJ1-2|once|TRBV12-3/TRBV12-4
CASSLRSGGDYGYTF
TGTGCCAGCAGTTTGAGGTCAGGGGGAGACTATGGCTACACCTTC
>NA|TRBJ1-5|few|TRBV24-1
CATSDPGAGGNQPQHF
TGTGCCACCAGTGACCCGGGGGCAGGGGGCAATCAGCCCCAGCATTTT
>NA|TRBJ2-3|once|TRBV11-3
CARGPGERAAKAADTQYF
TGTGCCAGAGGCCCTGGGGAGAGAGCGGCTAAAGCCGCAGATACGCAGTATTTT
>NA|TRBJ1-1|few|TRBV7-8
CASSIRTSVNTEAFF
TGTGCCAGCAGCATACGGACAAGCGTTAACACTGAAGCTTTCTTT
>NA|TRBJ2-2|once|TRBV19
CASSIEGVDGELFF
TGTGCCAGTAGTATAGAGGGGGTTGACGGGGAGCTGTTTTTT
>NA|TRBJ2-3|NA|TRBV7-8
CASGGIVTDTQYF
TGTGCCAGCGGCGGCATTGTGACAGATACGCAGTATTTT
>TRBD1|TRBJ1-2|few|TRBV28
CASSLFGQGGTYGYTF
TGTGCCAGCAGTTTATTCGGACAGGGAGGTACCTATGGCTACACCTTC
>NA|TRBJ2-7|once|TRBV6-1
CASSAGGPRRHEQYF
TGTGCCAGCAGTGCGGGCGGACCGAGGAGGCACGAGCAGTACTTC
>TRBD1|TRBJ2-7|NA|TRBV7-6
CASSSSGGASPYEQYF
TGTGCCAGCAGCTCCTCAGGGGGCGCGAGCCCCTACGAGCAGTACTTC
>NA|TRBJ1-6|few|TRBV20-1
CSARKQQDNSPLHF
TGCAGTGCTAGGAAACAGCAAGATAATTCACCCCTCCACTTT
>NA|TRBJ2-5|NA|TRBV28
CASSSLMRGATRGPKTQYF
TGTGCCAGCAGTTCCCTGATGAGGGGGGCGACCCGGGGCCCTAAGACCCAGTACTTC
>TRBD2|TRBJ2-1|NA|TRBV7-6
CASSWGGDEQFF
TGTGCCAGCAGTTGGGGGGGGGATGAGCAGTTCTTC
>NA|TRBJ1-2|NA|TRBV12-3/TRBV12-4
CASSSPPTPNYGYTF
TGTGCCAGCAGTTCTCCCCCGACCCCTAACTATGGCTACACCTTC
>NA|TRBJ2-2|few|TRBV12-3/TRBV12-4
CASSSGLSTGELFF
TGTGCCAGCAGTTCCGGACTGTCCACCGGGGAGCTGTTTTTT
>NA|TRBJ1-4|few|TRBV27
CASSSLGSEKLFF
TGTGCCAGCAGTTCCTTGGGGAGTGAAAAACTGTTTTTT
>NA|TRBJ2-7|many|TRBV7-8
CASSSTLWAFEQYF
TGTGCCAGCAGCTCCACCTTATGGGCCTTTGAGCAGTACTTC
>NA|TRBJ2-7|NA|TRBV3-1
CARSNRAGEQYF
TGTGCCCGCAGCAACAGGGCTGGCGAGCAGTACTTC
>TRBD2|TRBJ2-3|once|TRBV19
CASSGLLETRGGLNTQYF
TGTGCCAGTAGTGGTTTGTTGGAGACTCGGGGGGGCCTGAATACGCAGTATTTT
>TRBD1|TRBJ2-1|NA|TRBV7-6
CASSLDWGQGDEQFF
TGTGCCAGCAGCTTAGATTGGGGACAGGGCGATGAGCAGTTCTTC
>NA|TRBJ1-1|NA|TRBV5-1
CASSLKTDGRTEAFF
TGCGCCAGCAGCTTGAAAACAGACGGTCGCACTGAAGCTTTCTTT
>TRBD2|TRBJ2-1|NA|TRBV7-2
CASSSSSGSFGNEQFF
TGTGCCAGCAGCTCTAGTAGCGGGAGTTTCGGGAATGAGCAGTTCTTC
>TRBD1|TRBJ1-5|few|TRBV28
CASSYQGGRGNNQPQHF
TGTGCCAGCAGTTACCAGGGGGGCAGGGGCAATAATCAGCCCCAGCATTTT
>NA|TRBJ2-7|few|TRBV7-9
CASSASGGQGSYEQYF
TGTGCCAGCAGCGCGAGTGGGGGGCAGGGTAGCTACGAGCAGTACTTC
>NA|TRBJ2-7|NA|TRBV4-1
CASSASASYEQYF
TGCGCCAGCAGCGCCTCAGCATCCTACGAGCAGTACTTC
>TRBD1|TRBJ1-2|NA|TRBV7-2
CASSLRARRDRAGGYTF
TGTGCCAGCAGCTTACGGGCAAGACGCGACAGGGCTGGAGGCTACACCTTC
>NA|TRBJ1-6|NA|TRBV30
CAWTETGYSPLHF
TGTGCCTGGACGGAAACAGGCTATTCACCCCTCCACTTT
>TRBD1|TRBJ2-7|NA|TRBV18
CASSPIIQLGQGQTHEQYF
TGTGCCAGCTCACCTATAATCCAATTAGGACAGGGCCAGACCCACGAGCAGTACTTC
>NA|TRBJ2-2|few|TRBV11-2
CASSPRRETGELFF
TGTGCCAGCAGCCCGCGAAGGGAGACCGGGGAGCTGTTTTTT